A selection of T cell receptor beta chains follows, all from one sample in a study of T cells after yellow fever vaccination. TCRdb processed the 5' RACE reads anew with MiXCR; each CDR3 protein has one entry. The top ten hold about 3.5% of the sample, which has 300,000 to 350,000 distinct CDR3 sequences, 9.5% to 12% seen once. This sample comprised CD4+ T cells sorted from PBMCs, obtained 45 days after the yellow fever booster vaccination. These receptors were obtained from a man aged 18 to 30 who received the YFV17D yellow fever vaccine. CDR3s include the opening cysteine and the closing phenylalanine or tryptophan. D genes are given only for firm matches. A row's size may be missing; if present it is once, few, many or a size class.

j_gene,v_gene,abundance,d_gene,CDR3nt,CDR3aa
TRBJ2-7,TRBV19,.,TRBD1,TGTGCCAGTAGTACCCAGTTGACAGGGGGTGGAGAGCAGTACTTC,CASSTQLTGGGEQYF
TRBJ2-1,TRBV5-4,few,TRBD2,TGTGCCAGCAGCCAGGCTAGAGCGGGGGGGCTTCGTGAGCAGTTCTTC,CASSQARAGGLREQFF
TRBJ1-5,TRBV6-2/TRBV6-3,.,TRBD1,TGTGCCAGCAGTTACTCTCCGGGACAGGGATCAAATCAGCCCCAGCATTTT,CASSYSPGQGSNQPQHF
TRBJ2-1,TRBV6-6,many,TRBD2,TGTGCCAGCAGTGTAAAGGGCGGGAGCTCCTACAATGAGCAGTTCTTC,CASSVKGGSSYNEQFF
TRBJ1-2,TRBV4-3,few,.,TGCGCCAGCAGCCAAGATTTGGCACAGCAGTACTATGGCTACACCTTC,CASSQDLAQQYYGYTF
TRBJ2-1,TRBV6-2/TRBV6-3,.,.,TGTGCCAGCGCGACAGAATTTGAGCAGTTCTTC,CASATEFEQFF
TRBJ1-6,TRBV5-4,.,TRBD1,TGTGCCACAGCAGGGGGAGGGATTAATAATTCACCCCTCCACTTT,CATAGGGINNSPLHF
TRBJ1-2,TRBV6-2/TRBV6-3,few,TRBD1,TGTGCCAGCAGTTACAACAGGGGACCTCAGTATGGCTACACCTTC,CASSYNRGPQYGYTF
TRBJ1-2,TRBV30,.,.,TGTGCCTGGAGGAGGAGGGAGCTGGGGCCGAACTATGGCTACACCTTC,CAWRRRELGPNYGYTF
TRBJ1-1,TRBV30,.,TRBD1,TGTGCCTGGAGTGGACAGGGGAGTGAAGCTTTCTTT,CAWSGQGSEAFF
TRBJ1-5,TRBV20-1,.,TRBD1,TGCAGTGCTAAGGCCGGGACAGGGGGCGGAAGCAATCAGCCCCAGCATTTT,CSAKAGTGGGSNQPQHF
TRBJ1-5,TRBV20-1,few,TRBD1,TGCAGTGCTTATGCTTCCGGGACAGCCAATCAGCCCCAGCATTTT,CSAYASGTANQPQHF
TRBJ2-1,TRBV6-2/TRBV6-3,.,TRBD2,TGTGCCAGCAGGCGACTAGCCAGTGAGCAGTTCTTC,CASRRLASEQFF
TRBJ2-1,TRBV7-8,few,.,TGTGCCAGCAGCCCTCGTAGACCGGTAGGCTACAATGAGCAGTTCTTC,CASSPRRPVGYNEQFF
TRBJ1-2,TRBV28,few,.,TGTGCCAGCAGTTTCCAGGGTTTGGGCTACACCTTC,CASSFQGLGYTF